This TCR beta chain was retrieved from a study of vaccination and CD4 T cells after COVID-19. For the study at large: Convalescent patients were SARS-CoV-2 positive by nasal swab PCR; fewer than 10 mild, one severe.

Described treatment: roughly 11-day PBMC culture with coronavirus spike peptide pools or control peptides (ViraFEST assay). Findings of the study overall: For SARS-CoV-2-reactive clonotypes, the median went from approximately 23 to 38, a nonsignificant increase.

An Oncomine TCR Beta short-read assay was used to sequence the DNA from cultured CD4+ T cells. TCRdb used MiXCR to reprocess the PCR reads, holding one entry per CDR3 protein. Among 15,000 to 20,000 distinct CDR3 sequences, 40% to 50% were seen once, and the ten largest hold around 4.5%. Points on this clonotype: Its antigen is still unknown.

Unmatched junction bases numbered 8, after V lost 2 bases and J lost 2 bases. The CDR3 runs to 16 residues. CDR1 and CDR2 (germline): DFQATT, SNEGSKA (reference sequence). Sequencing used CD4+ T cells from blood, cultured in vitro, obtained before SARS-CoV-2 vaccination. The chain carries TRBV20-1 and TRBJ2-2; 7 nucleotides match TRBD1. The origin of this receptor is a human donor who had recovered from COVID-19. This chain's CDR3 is CSARRDRPENTGELFF. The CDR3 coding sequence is TGCAGTGCTAGAAGGGACAGACCGGAAAACACCGGGGAGCTGTTTTTT.